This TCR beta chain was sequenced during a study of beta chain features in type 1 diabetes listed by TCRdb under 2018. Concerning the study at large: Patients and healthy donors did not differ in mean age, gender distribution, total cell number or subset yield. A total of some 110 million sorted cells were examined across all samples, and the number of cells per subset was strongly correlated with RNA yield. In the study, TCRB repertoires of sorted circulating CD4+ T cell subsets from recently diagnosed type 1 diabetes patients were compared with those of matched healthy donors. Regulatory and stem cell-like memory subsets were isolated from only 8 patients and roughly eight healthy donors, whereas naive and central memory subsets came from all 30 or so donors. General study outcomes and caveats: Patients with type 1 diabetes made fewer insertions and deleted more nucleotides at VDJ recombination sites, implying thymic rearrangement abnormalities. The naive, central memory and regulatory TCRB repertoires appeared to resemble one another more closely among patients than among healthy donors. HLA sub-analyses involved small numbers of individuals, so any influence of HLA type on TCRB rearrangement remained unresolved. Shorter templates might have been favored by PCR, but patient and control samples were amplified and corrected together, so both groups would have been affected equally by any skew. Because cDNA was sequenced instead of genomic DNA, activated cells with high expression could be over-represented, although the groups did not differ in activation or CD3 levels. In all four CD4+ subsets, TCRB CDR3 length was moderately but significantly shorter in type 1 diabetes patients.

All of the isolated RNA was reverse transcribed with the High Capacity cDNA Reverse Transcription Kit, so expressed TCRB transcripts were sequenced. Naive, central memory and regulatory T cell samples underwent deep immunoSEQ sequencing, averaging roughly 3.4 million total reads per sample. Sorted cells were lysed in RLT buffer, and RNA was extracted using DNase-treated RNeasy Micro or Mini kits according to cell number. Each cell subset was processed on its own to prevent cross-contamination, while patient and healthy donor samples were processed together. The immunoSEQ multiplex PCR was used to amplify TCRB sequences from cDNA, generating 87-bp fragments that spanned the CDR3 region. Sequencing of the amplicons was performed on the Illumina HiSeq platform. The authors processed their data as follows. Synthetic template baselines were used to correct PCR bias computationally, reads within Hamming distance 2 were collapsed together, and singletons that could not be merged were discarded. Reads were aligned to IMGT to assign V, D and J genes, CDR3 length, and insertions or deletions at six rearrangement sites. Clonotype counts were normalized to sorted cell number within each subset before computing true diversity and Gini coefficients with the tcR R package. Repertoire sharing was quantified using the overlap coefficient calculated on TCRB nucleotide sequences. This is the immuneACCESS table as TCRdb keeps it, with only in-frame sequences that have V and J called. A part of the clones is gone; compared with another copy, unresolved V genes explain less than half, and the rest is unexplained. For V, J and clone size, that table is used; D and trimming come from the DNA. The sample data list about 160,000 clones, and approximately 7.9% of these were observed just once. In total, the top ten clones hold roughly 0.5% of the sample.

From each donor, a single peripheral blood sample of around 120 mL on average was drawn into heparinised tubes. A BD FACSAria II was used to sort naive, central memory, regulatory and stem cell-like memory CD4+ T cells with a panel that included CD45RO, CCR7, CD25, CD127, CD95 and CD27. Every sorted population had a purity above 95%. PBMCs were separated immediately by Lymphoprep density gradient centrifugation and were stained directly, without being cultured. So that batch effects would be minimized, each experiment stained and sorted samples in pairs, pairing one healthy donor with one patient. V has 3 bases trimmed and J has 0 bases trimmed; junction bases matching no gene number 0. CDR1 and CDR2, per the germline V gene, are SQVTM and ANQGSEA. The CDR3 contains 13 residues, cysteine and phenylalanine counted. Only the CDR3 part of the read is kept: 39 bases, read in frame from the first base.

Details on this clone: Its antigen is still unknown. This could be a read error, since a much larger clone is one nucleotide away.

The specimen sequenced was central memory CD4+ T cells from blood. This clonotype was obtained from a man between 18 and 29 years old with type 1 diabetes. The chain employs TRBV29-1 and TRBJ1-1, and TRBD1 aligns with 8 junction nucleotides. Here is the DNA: TGCAGCGTTGACAGGGGGCTGAACACTGAAGCTTTCTTT. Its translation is CSVDRGLNTEAFF. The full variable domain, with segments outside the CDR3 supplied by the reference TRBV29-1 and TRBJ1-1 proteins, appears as SAVISQKPSRDICQRGTSLTIQCQVDSQVTMMFWYRQQPGQSLTLIATANQGSEATYESGFVIDKFPISRPNLTFSTLTVSNMSPEDSSIYLCSVDRGLNTEAFFGQGTRLTVV.